This T cell receptor (beta chain) appears in the sequencing data of a study of blood T cells in healthy people across ages. Next came a second PCR, run for about 7 to 12 cycles, which used a sample-barcoded 5' primer along with a J-beta primer mix. TCRdb re-called the 5' RACE reads through MiXCR, storing one row per CDR3 protein. The sample lists hundreds of thousands of distinct CDR3 sequences; 53% were seen once. Regarding this clonotype: The target antigen is unknown.

Individuals who donated were healthy Caucasians from Russia aged about 6 to 90. Isolating PBMCs gave at least 6 million of these cells per sample. General observations from the study: A roughly linear age-dependent decrease characterized TCR beta diversity per million T cells. Unsorted PBMCs prevented conclusive naive versus antigen-experienced comparison.

The V end was cut by 4 bases, the J end by 4 bases, with 13 bases between. The CDR3 is 14 residues long. Material: blood. The TCR was taken from a man at least 80 years old in good health. The chain links TRBV12-3 or TRBV12-4 to TRBJ2-5, with a tentative D call TRBD1 (5 bases). CDR3 nucleotide sequence: TGTGCCAGCAGTTCCAACAGGTTGGGAGAGACCCAGTACTTC. It is translated as CASSSNRLGETQYF.